The 9 T cell receptor beta chains reported below all come from one sample, sequenced in a study of T cells after yellow fever vaccination (dated by TCRdb to between 2018 and 2020). In light of the paper, this sample's treatment or condition label describes: live attenuated yellow fever vaccine strain. Libraries were made using 5' RACE. Sequencer: Illumina NovaSeq 6000. TCRdb reprocessed the public reads (quality trimming at Q25 with fastp, clone calling with MiXCR) and kept in-frame beta chains. Identical CDR3 proteins give one entry, which carries the most common genes and DNA. The sample data list about 310,000 distinct CDR3 sequences, and roughly 3.5% of these were observed just once. Around 22% of the sample lies in the top ten. This specimen consisted of PBMCs, obtained on the day of the yellow fever booster vaccination. Receptor source: a man younger than 30 who received the YFV17D yellow fever vaccine.

This clonotype came up many times. This rearrangement joins TRBV7-2 to TRBJ2-3; D gene ambiguous. Trimming took off 5 bases at V and 5 bases at J, with 11 bases between the two ends. This CDR3 is built from 13 residues. The V gene's germline CDR1 is SGHTA and CDR2 FQGNSA. The CDR3 loop reads CASSRRGGDTQYF. CDR3 nucleotide sequence: TGTGCCAGCAGCCGACGAGGTGGAGATACGCAGTATTTT.

This clonotype was seen ten or more times. This rearrangement joins TRBV5-1 to TRBJ1-6; D gene unclear. The CDR3 is made up of 12 amino acids. The V end lost 6 bases, the J end lost 10 bases, and 11 bases lay between the germline ends. Germline CDR1 reads SGHRS; CDR2 reads YFSETQ. The DNA for the CDR3 is TGCGCCAGCAAGGGAGAAGGGTCACCCCTCCACTTT. This codes for CASKGEGSPLHF.

Many counts were recorded for this clonotype. The chain carries TRBV7-2 and TRBJ2-7; 9 positions agree with TRBD1. Germline V CDR1 and CDR2: SGHTA, FQGNSA. V trimming: 7 bases; J trimming: 0 bases; junction bases outside the gene matches: 7. The length of the CDR3 is 15 residues. CDR3 DNA: TGTGCCAGCACCAAGGGACAGGGAATCTCCTACGAGCAGTACTTC. Translating gives CASTKGQGISYEQYF.

This clonotype was detected many times. The chain links TRBV18 to TRBJ2-3; D is unresolved. The V gene's germline CDR1 is KGHSH and CDR2 LQKENI. The CDR3 covers 13 residues. The V end was cut by 0 bases, the J end by 5 bases, with 6 bases between. The chain's CDR3 is CASSPPLRDTQYF. CDR3 bases: TGTGCCAGCTCACCACCACTAAGAGATACGCAGTATTTT.

Many counts were recorded for this clonotype. This chain joins TRBV3-1 and TRBJ1-1, with D possibly TRBD1 on 5 matching bases. Germline lookup yields CDR1 LGHDT and CDR2 YNNKEL (reference sequence). V shed 1 base and J shed 1 base, with 19 bases lying between them. The CDR3 is 18 residues long. The chain's CDR3 is CASSQVGAGAAENTEAFF. The CDR3 nucleotides read TGTGCCAGCAGCCAAGTGGGTGCCGGGGCCGCCGAGAACACTGAAGCTTTCTTT. Full variable domain (rest looked up from reference TRBV3-1 and TRBJ1-1): DTAVSQTPKYLVTQMGNDKSIKCEQNLGHDTMYWYKQDSKKFLKIMFSYNNKELIINETVPNRFSPKSPDKAHLNLHINSLELGDSAVYFCASSQVGAGAAENTEAFFGQGTRLTVV.

This clonotype was counted only a few times. This chain connects TRBV7-6 to TRBJ2-5; no clear D gene. From germline, CDR1 is SGHVS and CDR2 FNYEAQ. The CDR3 runs to 15 residues. V shed 0 bases and J shed 4 bases, with 12 bases lying between them. As DNA, the CDR3 is TGTGCCAGCAGCTTAGCCTACTCGGCTCCAGAGACCCAGTACTTC. Translating it yields CASSLAYSAPETQYF.

This rearrangement joins TRBV6-5 to TRBJ1-3, with TRBD1 as a possible D gene (5 bases). This CDR3 spans 18 amino acids. The ends were cut back, 5 bases at V and 0 bases at J, with 20 bases in the middle. Germline CDR1 reads MNHEY; CDR2 reads SVGAGI. In DNA, the CDR3 is TGTGCCAGCAGTCCACTACCCCCGCAGGGTTCCTCTGGAAACACCATATATTTT. It codes for CASSPLPPQGSSGNTIYF.

This clonotype came up many times. The chain combines TRBV6-5 with TRBJ2-3; TRBD1 might be the D (5 bases). The CDR3 spans 13 residues. Germline CDR1 MNHEY, CDR2 SVGAGI. The V and J ends lost 4 bases and 6 bases respectively, with 11 bases between them. DNA of the CDR3: TGTGCCAGCAGTTTTGCCAGGGTGGATACGCAGTATTTT. This codes for CASSFARVDTQYF.

This clonotype has more than one count but fewer than ten. The chain employs TRBV28 and TRBJ2-4, with 7 bases lining up with TRBD2. Germline V gene lookup returns CDR1 MDHEN and CDR2 SYDVKM. CDR3 length: 14 residues. The junction had 8 bases not matched to a gene; V was cut back by 3 bases and J by 9 bases. The CDR3 DNA follows: TGTGCCAGCAGTTTTTCGGGGGGTCTTGGCATTCAGTACTTC. Translating it yields CASSFSGGLGIQYF.